This entry concerns a single TCR beta chain. Its specificity is not known. This sample is drawn from a study of T cell responses to AZD1222 COVID-19 vaccine. Broader study findings: Among spike-specific TCRs, nearly half reportedly target unmutated variant regions.

Germline assignment: CDR1 LNHDA and CDR2 SQIVND (reference sequence). This CDR3 has 14 amino acids. V gave up 6 bases and J gave up 0 bases, with 11 bases separating them. Here immunoSEQ multiplex PCR was the method, and the copy in TCRdb shows in-frame clones only, minus some. The data hold around 50,000 clones, with approximately 86% observed a single time. The sequence derives from an adult who received the AZD1222 COVID-19 vaccine. The source was peripheral blood, collected 28 days after the second AZD1222 dose. The chain has TRBV19 and TRBJ1-2; D is possibly TRBD1 (5 bases). Here the CDR3 DNA reads TGTGCCAGTAGAAGCGGGGCCACTAACTATGGCTACACCTTC. Amino acids: CASRSGATNYGYTF.